This is a list of T cell receptor beta chains from one sample in a study of lymphopenia after photon versus proton radiotherapy. TCRdb's copy holds only in-frame clones and misses some; the assay was immunoSEQ multiplex PCR. The sample contains 55,000 to 70,000 clones, 87% of which appear only once. Specimen: peripheral blood, collected from a patient treated with proton-based radiotherapy. Receptors originate from a man older than 75 with esophageal cancer. CDR3s include the opening cysteine and the closing phenylalanine or tryptophan. A D gene is named only where the DNA matches it firmly. Expanded clones are given a class, and other clones once, few, many or no size at all.

CDR3 protein: CASSIGEVNQPQHF; CDR3 DNA: TGTGCCAGTAGTATAGGGGAGGTCAATCAGCCCCAGCATTTT; J gene: TRBJ1-5; V gene: TRBV19; D gene: -; clone size: -
CDR3 protein: CASNLIWGLGIGELFF; CDR3 DNA: TGCGCCAGCAACCTAATTTGGGGGCTCGGCATCGGGGAGCTGTTTTTT; J gene: TRBJ2-2; V gene: TRBV4-1; D gene: -; clone size: medium-sized
CDR3 protein: CASSLARQGREGYTF; CDR3 DNA: TGTGCCAGCAGCTTAGCGAGGCAGGGAAGAGAAGGCTACACCTTC; J gene: TRBJ1-2; V gene: TRBV7-9; D gene: -; clone size: -
CDR3 protein: CSVEQSGVQESSYNEQFF; CDR3 DNA: TGCAGCGTTGAGCAGTCAGGGGTCCAAGAAAGCTCCTACAATGAGCAGTTCTTC; J gene: TRBJ2-1; V gene: TRBV29-1; D gene: -; clone size: -
CDR3 protein: CASSFGGTVTGELFF; CDR3 DNA: TGTGCCAGCAGCTTCGGGGGGACGGTCACCGGGGAGCTGTTTTTT; J gene: TRBJ2-2; V gene: TRBV7-9; D gene: TRBD2; clone size: -
CDR3 protein: CASSSAQGAGNYGYTF; CDR3 DNA: TGCGCCAGCAGCTCGGCGCAGGGAGCCGGTAACTATGGCTACACCTTC; J gene: TRBJ1-2; V gene: TRBV5-1; D gene: -; clone size: -
CDR3 protein: CASSPSPRLVDEQFF; CDR3 DNA: TGTGCCAGCTCACCATCACCCCGGCTGGTCGATGAGCAGTTCTTC; J gene: TRBJ2-1; V gene: TRBV18; D gene: -; clone size: -
CDR3 protein: CASSRGTVYEQYF; CDR3 DNA: TGTGCCAGTAGTAGAGGGACAGTCTACGAGCAGTACTTC; J gene: TRBJ2-7; V gene: TRBV19; D gene: TRBD1; clone size: -
CDR3 protein: CASSLEPFRTGKNTQYF; CDR3 DNA: TGTGCCAGCAGCTTGGAGCCCTTTAGGACAGGGAAAAATACGCAGTATTTT; J gene: TRBJ2-3; V gene: TRBV5-6; D gene: TRBD1; clone size: -
CDR3 protein: CASSNRDRDYEQYF; CDR3 DNA: TGTGCCAGCAGCAACCGGGACAGAGATTACGAGCAGTACTTC; J gene: TRBJ2-7; V gene: TRBV5-4; D gene: TRBD1; clone size: -
CDR3 protein: CASKEGAGELFF; CDR3 DNA: TGTGCCAGCAAGGAGGGGGCCGGGGAGCTGTTTTTT; J gene: TRBJ2-2; V gene: TRBV6-6; D gene: -; clone size: -
CDR3 protein: CASSEGTGVPHTQYF; CDR3 DNA: TGTGCCAGCTCAGAAGGGACAGGCGTCCCGCATACGCAGTATTTT; J gene: TRBJ2-3; V gene: TRBV18; D gene: TRBD1; clone size: -
CDR3 protein: CASSPTIEDTQYF; CDR3 DNA: TGTGCCAGCAGCCCGACTATTGAAGATACGCAGTATTTT; J gene: TRBJ2-3; V gene: TRBV7-9; D gene: -; clone size: -
CDR3 protein: CASSGTPYPEAFF; CDR3 DNA: TGTGCCAGCAGCGGGACTCCATACCCTGAAGCTTTCTTT; J gene: TRBJ1-1; V gene: TRBV7-9; D gene: -; clone size: once
CDR3 protein: CASSPPLGIDEQYF; CDR3 DNA: TGTGCCAGCTCACCACCGCTGGGGATCGACGAGCAGTACTTC; J gene: TRBJ2-7; V gene: TRBV18; D gene: -; clone size: -
CDR3 protein: CASSRLIRTDTQYF; CDR3 DNA: TGTGCCAGCAGCCGCCTTATACGCACAGATACGCAGTATTTT; J gene: TRBJ2-3; V gene: TRBV11-2; D gene: -; clone size: once
CDR3 protein: CASSLGSYGYTF; CDR3 DNA: TGTGCCAGCAGCTTAGGATCCTATGGCTACACCTTC; J gene: TRBJ1-2; V gene: TRBV11-2; D gene: -; clone size: -
CDR3 protein: CASSTGQGFNEQYF; CDR3 DNA: TGTGCCAGCAGCACGGGACAGGGTTTCAACGAGCAGTACTTC; J gene: TRBJ2-7; V gene: TRBV7-2; D gene: TRBD1; clone size: -
CDR3 protein: CASFGGGQGFPEAFF; CDR3 DNA: TGTGCCAGCTTCGGCGGTGGGCAGGGCTTCCCTGAAGCTTTCTTT; J gene: TRBJ1-1; V gene: TRBV6-4; D gene: -; clone size: -
CDR3 protein: CASSQDDRATNYGYTF; CDR3 DNA: TGCGCCAGCAGCCAAGATGACAGGGCGACTAACTATGGCTACACCTTC; J gene: TRBJ1-2; V gene: TRBV4-1; D gene: TRBD1; clone size: -
CDR3 protein: CSVERELKTQYF; CDR3 DNA: TGCAGCGTTGAAAGGGAACTAAAGACCCAGTACTTC; J gene: TRBJ2-5; V gene: TRBV29-1; D gene: -; clone size: -
CDR3 protein: CSVTSRGNEQFF; CDR3 DNA: TGCAGCGTCACCTCTCGGGGAAATGAGCAGTTCTTC; J gene: TRBJ2-1; V gene: TRBV29-1; D gene: -; clone size: -
CDR3 protein: CASKNHKQALYGYTF; CDR3 DNA: TGTGCCAGCAAAAACCACAAACAGGCCCTCTATGGCTACACCTTC; J gene: TRBJ1-2; V gene: TRBV6-5; D gene: -; clone size: -
CDR3 protein: CASSPGQGEGYEQYF; CDR3 DNA: TGCGCCAGCAGCCCCGGACAGGGTGAGGGTTACGAGCAGTACTTC; J gene: TRBJ2-7; V gene: TRBV7-2; D gene: TRBD1; clone size: -
CDR3 protein: CASILDRTIYGYTF; CDR3 DNA: TGTGCCAGCATTCTGGACAGGACTATCTATGGCTACACCTTC; J gene: TRBJ1-2; V gene: TRBV2; D gene: TRBD1; clone size: -
CDR3 protein: CASSRGGPTNSPLHF; CDR3 DNA: TGTGCCAGCAGCCGGGGGGGTCCCACCAATTCACCCCTCCACTTT; J gene: TRBJ1-6; V gene: TRBV5-6; D gene: -; clone size: -
CDR3 protein: CASSTGLAEETQYF; CDR3 DNA: TGTGCCAGCAGCACGGGACTAGCGGAAGAGACCCAGTACTTC; J gene: TRBJ2-5; V gene: TRBV5-6; D gene: TRBD2; clone size: -
CDR3 protein: CASSRMGDPTNYGYTF; CDR3 DNA: TGTGCCAGCAGTCGTATGGGCGATCCAACTAACTATGGCTACACCTTC; J gene: TRBJ1-2; V gene: TRBV7-9; D gene: -; clone size: -
CDR3 protein: CASSPYREYTQYF; CDR3 DNA: TGTGCCAGCTCACCCTACAGGGAATATACGCAGTATTTT; J gene: TRBJ2-3; V gene: TRBV18; D gene: -; clone size: -
CDR3 protein: CASSTTSGRGSTDTQYF; CDR3 DNA: TGTGCCAGCAGCACGACTAGCGGGAGGGGGAGCACAGATACGCAGTATTTT; J gene: TRBJ2-3; V gene: TRBV9; D gene: TRBD2; clone size: -
CDR3 protein: CASGFLPGQGTGELFF; CDR3 DNA: TGCGCCAGCGGCTTTTTACCGGGACAGGGGACCGGGGAGCTGTTTTTT; J gene: TRBJ2-2; V gene: TRBV5-1; D gene: TRBD1; clone size: -
CDR3 protein: CASSQDRTGRNTIYF; CDR3 DNA: TGCGCCAGCAGCCAAGATCGGACAGGGAGAAACACCATATATTTT; J gene: TRBJ1-3; V gene: TRBV4-3; D gene: TRBD1; clone size: -
CDR3 protein: CASSPIGGYEQYF; CDR3 DNA: TGTGCCAGCAGCCCTATAGGGGGATACGAGCAGTACTTC; J gene: TRBJ2-7; V gene: TRBV7-2; D gene: -; clone size: -
CDR3 protein: CASSLGQGANYGYTF; CDR3 DNA: TGCGCCAGCAGCTTGGGACAGGGCGCCAACTATGGCTACACCTTC; J gene: TRBJ1-2; V gene: TRBV5-1; D gene: TRBD1; clone size: -
CDR3 protein: CASSSAGAGELFF; CDR3 DNA: TGTGCCAGCAGTTCCGCGGGCGCCGGGGAGCTGTTTTTT; J gene: TRBJ2-2; V gene: TRBV28; D gene: -; clone size: -
CDR3 protein: CAWSPGQNNEQFF; CDR3 DNA: TGTGCCTGGAGCCCGGGACAGAACAATGAGCAGTTCTTC; J gene: TRBJ2-1; V gene: TRBV30; D gene: TRBD1; clone size: -
CDR3 protein: CASSEGVTATYEQYF; CDR3 DNA: TGTGCCAGCAGTGAAGGTGTGACCGCGACCTACGAGCAGTACTTC; J gene: TRBJ2-7; V gene: TRBV6-1; D gene: -; clone size: few
CDR3 protein: CASSRSFEFGRIYEQYF; CDR3 DNA: TGTGCCAGCAGTCGCTCATTTGAGTTTGGGCGAATCTACGAGCAGTACTTC; J gene: TRBJ2-7; V gene: TRBV27; D gene: -; clone size: -
CDR3 protein: CASSPGTNSAQPQHF; CDR3 DNA: TGTGCCAGCAGCCCCGGGACAAACTCGGCTCAGCCCCAGCATTTT; J gene: TRBJ1-5; V gene: TRBV28; D gene: -; clone size: -
CDR3 protein: CASRSGPGQGYYEQYF; CDR3 DNA: TGTGCCAGCAGATCCGGACCCGGACAGGGATACTACGAGCAGTACTTC; J gene: TRBJ2-7; V gene: TRBV7-9; D gene: TRBD1; clone size: -
CDR3 protein: CASRGSGRSGNTIYF; CDR3 DNA: TGTGCCAGCAGAGGATCAGGGCGTTCAGGAAACACCATATATTTT; J gene: TRBJ1-3; V gene: TRBV6-5; D gene: -; clone size: once
CDR3 protein: CASSFSPDRQTYEQYF; CDR3 DNA: TGTGCCAGCAGCTTCTCTCCGGACAGACAGACCTACGAGCAGTACTTC; J gene: TRBJ2-7; V gene: TRBV5-8; D gene: -; clone size: once
CDR3 protein: CASSRDRGGGELFF; CDR3 DNA: TGTGCCAGTAGTCGGGACAGGGGTGGCGGGGAGCTGTTTTTT; J gene: TRBJ2-2; V gene: TRBV19; D gene: TRBD1; clone size: -
CDR3 protein: CASSLRQGRTGELFF; CDR3 DNA: TGCGCCAGCAGCTTGAGACAGGGGCGCACCGGGGAGCTGTTTTTT; J gene: TRBJ2-2; V gene: TRBV5-1; D gene: TRBD1; clone size: -
CDR3 protein: CASRTDQETQYF; CDR3 DNA: TGTGCCAGCAGGACAGATCAAGAGACCCAGTACTTC; J gene: TRBJ2-5; V gene: TRBV6-6; D gene: -; clone size: -
CDR3 protein: CASSYANNEQFF; CDR3 DNA: TGTGCCAGCAGCTATGCCAACAATGAGCAGTTCTTC; J gene: TRBJ2-1; V gene: TRBV5-4; D gene: -; clone size: -
CDR3 protein: CASSPITGTNTEAFF; CDR3 DNA: TGCGCCAGCAGCCCGATAACAGGGACGAACACTGAAGCTTTCTTT; J gene: TRBJ1-1; V gene: TRBV5-1; D gene: -; clone size: -
CDR3 protein: CASSLYGTGLSGELFF; CDR3 DNA: TGCGCCAGCAGCTTGTATGGGACAGGGTTATCCGGGGAGCTGTTTTTT; J gene: TRBJ2-2; V gene: TRBV5-1; D gene: TRBD1; clone size: -
CDR3 protein: CASSPMTLGSYNEQFF; CDR3 DNA: TGCGCCAGCAGTCCAATGACCCTCGGCTCCTACAATGAGCAGTTCTTC; J gene: TRBJ2-1; V gene: TRBV4-3; D gene: -; clone size: -
CDR3 protein: CASSPDRTNTGELFF; CDR3 DNA: TGTGCTAGCAGCCCGGACCGGACGAACACCGGGGAGCTGTTTTTT; J gene: TRBJ2-2; V gene: TRBV7-7; D gene: -; clone size: -
CDR3 protein: CAWSLGRGYGYTF; CDR3 DNA: TGTGCCTGGAGTCTGGGGCGCGGCTATGGCTACACCTTC; J gene: TRBJ1-2; V gene: TRBV30; D gene: -; clone size: -
CDR3 protein: CASSLAPDQPQHF; CDR3 DNA: TGTGCCAGCAGCTTAGCTCCGGATCAGCCCCAGCATTTT; J gene: TRBJ1-5; V gene: TRBV7-9; D gene: -; clone size: -
CDR3 protein: CASSQRTPSTDTQYF; CDR3 DNA: TGCGCCAGCAGCCAAAGGACCCCCAGCACAGATACGCAGTATTTT; J gene: TRBJ2-3; V gene: TRBV4-1; D gene: -; clone size: -
CDR3 protein: CAWSRLALNEQFF; CDR3 DNA: TGTGCCTGGAGCCGACTAGCTTTGAATGAGCAGTTCTTC; J gene: TRBJ2-1; V gene: TRBV30; D gene: TRBD2; clone size: -
CDR3 protein: CASSLAVQKTYEQYF; CDR3 DNA: TGTGCCAGCAGCTTAGCTGTGCAGAAGACCTACGAGCAGTACTTC; J gene: TRBJ2-7; V gene: TRBV7-2; D gene: -; clone size: -